A single sample gave rise to the 8 T cell receptor beta chains below, sequenced in a study of blood T cell repertoires in COVID-19. Sequenced by immunoSEQ multiplex PCR; TCRdb stores in-frame clones only, minus some. The repertoire holds a few hundred thousand clones, over 70% seen once, with under 6% in the top ten. Sequenced sample: PBMCs or T cells enriched from blood (not recorded which). The receptors derive from a man under 40 who had recovered from COVID-19.

The rearrangement uses TRBV5-1 and TRBJ2-7; TRBD1 is a possible D gene (7 bases). Germline CDR1 reads SGHRS; CDR2 reads YFSETQ. This CDR3 comprises 14 residues. Trimming pared 4 bases from V and 3 bases from J, leaving 14 bases between. The DNA of the CDR3 is TGCGCCAGCAGCCCGGGGGACAGAAACTACGAGCAGTACTTC. It codes for CASSPGDRNYEQYF.

V gene TRBV11-1 combines with J gene TRBJ2-3, with D perhaps TRBD2 (5 bases). There are 14 residues in the CDR3. The ends were cut back, 7 bases at V and 3 bases at J, with 14 bases in the middle. Germline V CDR1 and CDR2: SGHAT, FQDESV (reference sequence). CDR3 DNA sequence: TGTGCCAGCAACTTGGAGGCGCCTACAGATACGCAGTATTTT. It encodes CASNLEAPTDTQYF.

This rearrangement joins TRBV7-9 to TRBJ1-6; 7 bases line up with TRBD1. Trimming at V came to 10 bases and at J to 7 bases, leaving 7 bases not matched to a gene. This CDR3 is 13 amino acids long. Germline values: CDR1 SEHNR, CDR2 FQNEAQ (reference sequence). CDR3 region: CAMTRDSNSPLHF. The CDR3 region has the DNA TGTGCCATGACCCGGGACAGCAATTCACCCCTCCACTTT.

V usage is TRBV21-1 and J usage is TRBJ2-4; TRBD1 reflects the table's D call only, with no check against the DNA. TRBV21-1 has pseudogene status. The CDR3 is 16 amino acids. CDR3 sequence: CASSKGRATPKNIQYF. CDR3 DNA sequence: TGTGCCAGCAGCAAAGGCAGGGCCACCCCCAAAAACATTCAGTACTTC.

In DNA, the CDR3 is TGTGCCTCTCCAGGGTCCTACAATGAGCAGTTCTTC. This translates into CASPGSYNEQFF. V and J are TRBV6-5 and TRBJ2-1; TRBD1 is a possible D gene (5 bases). In germline, CDR1 is MNHEY, CDR2 SVGAGI. The length of the CDR3 is 12 residues. V lost 11 bases, J lost 1 base, and 9 bases lay in between.

The chain employs TRBV28 and TRBJ2-7; 10 nucleotides align to TRBD1. V lost 3 bases, J lost 6 bases, and 8 bases stayed unmatched. This CDR3 has 15 amino acids. CDR1 and CDR2 from the germline V gene are MDHEN and SYDVKM. CDR3 nucleotide sequence: TGTGCCAGCAGTTTCCCGGACAGGGGGACCACCGAGCAGTACTTC. This encodes CASSFPDRGTTEQYF.

The chain combines TRBV27 with TRBJ2-4; 9 bases agree with TRBD1. Looked up from germline, CDR1 is MNHEY and CDR2 is SMNVEV (reference sequence). The CDR3 consists of 15 residues. Unmatched junction bases numbered 9, after V lost 6 bases and J lost 6 bases. This chain's CDR3 is CASRSYGTGRNIQYF. CDR3 coding DNA: TGTGCCAGCAGGTCGTACGGGACAGGGAGAAACATTCAGTACTTC.

The CDR3 spells CASSSNRGNSYEQYF. CDR3 bases: TGCGCCAGCAGCTCGAACAGGGGGAACTCCTACGAGCAGTACTTC. The chain employs TRBV5-1 and TRBJ2-7, with 8 positions matching TRBD1. Germline CDR1 reads SGHRS; CDR2 reads YFSETQ. The CDR3 is 15 residues long. Trimming cost V 3 bases and J 0 bases; bases outside gene matches: 5.